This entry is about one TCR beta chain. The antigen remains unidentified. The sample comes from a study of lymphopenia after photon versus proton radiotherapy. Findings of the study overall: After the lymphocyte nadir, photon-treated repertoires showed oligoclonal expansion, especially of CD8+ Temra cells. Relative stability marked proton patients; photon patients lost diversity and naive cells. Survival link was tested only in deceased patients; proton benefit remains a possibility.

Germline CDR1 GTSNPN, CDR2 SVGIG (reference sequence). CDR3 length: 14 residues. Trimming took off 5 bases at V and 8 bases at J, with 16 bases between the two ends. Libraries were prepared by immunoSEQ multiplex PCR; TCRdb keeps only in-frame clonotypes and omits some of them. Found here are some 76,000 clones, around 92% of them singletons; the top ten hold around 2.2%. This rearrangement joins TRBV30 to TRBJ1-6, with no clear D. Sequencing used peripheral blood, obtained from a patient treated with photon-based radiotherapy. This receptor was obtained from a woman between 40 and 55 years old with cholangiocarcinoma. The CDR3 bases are TGTGCCTGGGGCCCTGGTCTCGGGGATTCACCCCTCCACTTT. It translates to CAWGPGLGDSPLHF.